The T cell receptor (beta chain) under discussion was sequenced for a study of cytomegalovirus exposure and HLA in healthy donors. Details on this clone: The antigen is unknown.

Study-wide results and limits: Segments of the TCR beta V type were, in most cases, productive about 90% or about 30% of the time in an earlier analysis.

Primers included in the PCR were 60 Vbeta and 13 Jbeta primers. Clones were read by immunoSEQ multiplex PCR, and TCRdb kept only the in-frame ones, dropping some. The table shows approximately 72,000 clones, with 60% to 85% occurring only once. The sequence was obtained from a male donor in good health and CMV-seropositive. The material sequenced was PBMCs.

The CDR3 DNA follows: TGTGCCAGCTCACCGTTCCGGGACAGGGTTGTGAACACTGAAGCTTTCTTT. Amino acid sequence: CASSPFRDRVVNTEAFF. The chain links TRBV18 to TRBJ1-1, with 9 bases matching TRBD1. V lost 3 bases to trimming and J lost 0 bases; unmatched junction nucleotides: 8. The CDR3 is 17 residues long. Germline V gene data show CDR1 as KGHSH and CDR2 as LQKENI. Combining the CDR3 with reference TRBV18 and TRBJ1-1 gives the whole variable domain NAGVMQNPRHLVRRRGQEARLRCSPMKGHSHVYWYRQLPEEGLKFMVYLQKENIIDESGMPKERFSAEFPKEGPSILRIQQVVRGDSAAYFCASSPFRDRVVNTEAFFGQGTRLTVV.